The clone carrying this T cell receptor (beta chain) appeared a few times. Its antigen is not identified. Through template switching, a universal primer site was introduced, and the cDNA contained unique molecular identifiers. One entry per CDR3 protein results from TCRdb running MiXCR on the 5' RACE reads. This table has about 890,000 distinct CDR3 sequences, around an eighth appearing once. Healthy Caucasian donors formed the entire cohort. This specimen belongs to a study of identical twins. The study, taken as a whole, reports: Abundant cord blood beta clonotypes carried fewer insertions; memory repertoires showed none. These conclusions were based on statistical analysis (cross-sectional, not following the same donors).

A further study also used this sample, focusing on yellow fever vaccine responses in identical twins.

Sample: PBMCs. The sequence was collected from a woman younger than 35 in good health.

The CDR3 nucleotides read TGTGCCAGCAGTGACCACGGAAAGCAAGAGACCCAGTACTTC. Amino acid sequence: CASSDHGKQETQYF. The rearrangement joins TRBV2 to TRBJ2-5, with D uncertain. CDR3 size: 14 residues. The ends were cut back, 3 bases at V and 2 bases at J, with 10 bases in the middle. The germline gives CDR1 SNHLY, CDR2 FYNNEI.